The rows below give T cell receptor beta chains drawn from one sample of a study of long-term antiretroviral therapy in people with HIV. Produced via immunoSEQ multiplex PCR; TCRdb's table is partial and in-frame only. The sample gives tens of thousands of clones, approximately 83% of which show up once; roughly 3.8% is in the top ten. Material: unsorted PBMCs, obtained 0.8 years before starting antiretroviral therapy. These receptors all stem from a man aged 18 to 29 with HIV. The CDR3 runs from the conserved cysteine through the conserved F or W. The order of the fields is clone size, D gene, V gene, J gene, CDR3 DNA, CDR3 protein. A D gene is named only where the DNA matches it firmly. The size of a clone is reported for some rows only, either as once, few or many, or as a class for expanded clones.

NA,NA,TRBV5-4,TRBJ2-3,TGTGCCAGCAGCTTGGGGACTACGACCACAGATACGCAGTATTTT,CASSLGTTTTDTQYF
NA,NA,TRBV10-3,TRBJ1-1,TGTGCCATCAGTGGGGGTGCAGCGAACACTGAAGCTTTCTTT,CAISGGAANTEAFF
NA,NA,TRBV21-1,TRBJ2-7,TGTGCCAGCACCGGATCAGGAGGTGGCGAGCAGTACTTC,CASTGSGGGEQYF
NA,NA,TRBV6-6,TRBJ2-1,TGTGCCAGCAGTTACATTGGGAGCTCCTACAATGAGCAGTTCTTC,CASSYIGSSYNEQFF
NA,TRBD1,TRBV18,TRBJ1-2,TGTGCCAGCTCTTCGGACAGGGTGGGTGGCTACACCTTC,CASSSDRVGGYTF
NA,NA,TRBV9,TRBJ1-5,TGTGCCAGCAGCCCGGGGGGACTTAGCAATCAGCCCCAGCATTTT,CASSPGGLSNQPQHF
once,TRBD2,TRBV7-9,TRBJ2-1,TGTGCCAGCAGAGGCGGGAGGGCGGATGAGCAGTTCTTC,CASRGGRADEQFF
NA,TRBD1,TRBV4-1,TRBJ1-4,TGCGCCAGCAGCCCGACCGGGACAGGGGCCGAAAAACTGTTTTTT,CASSPTGTGAEKLFF
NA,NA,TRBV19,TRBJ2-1,TGTGCCAGTAGTATCTACAATGAGCAGTTCTTC,CASSIYNEQFF
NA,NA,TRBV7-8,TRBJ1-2,TGTGCCAGCAGCTTAGGTTTGAGGGCCCGACAAGCTAACTATGGCTACACCTTC,CASSLGLRARQANYGYTF
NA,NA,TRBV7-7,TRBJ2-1,TGTGCTAGCAGCCTCGAGGGGGGTAAAAACAATGAGCAGTTCTTC,CASSLEGGKNNEQFF
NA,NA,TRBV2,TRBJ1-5,TGTGCCAGCAGTGATGGAGCCGGAGGAGGTCAGCCCCAGCATTTT,CASSDGAGGGQPQHF
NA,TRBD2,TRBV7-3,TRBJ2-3,TGTGCCAGCGGAACTAGCGGGGACACAGATACGCAGTATTTT,CASGTSGDTDTQYF
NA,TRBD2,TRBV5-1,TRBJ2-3,TGCGCCAGCAGCTTGGAGCGGGGGGGCACAGATACGCAGTATTTT,CASSLERGGTDTQYF
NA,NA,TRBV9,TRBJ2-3,TGTGCCAGCAGCCTTAAGGGAAGGGTAGGCACAGATACGCAGTATTTT,CASSLKGRVGTDTQYF
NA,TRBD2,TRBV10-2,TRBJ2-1,TGCGCCAGCACCTCTAGCGGTAGCTCCTACAATGAGCAGTTCTTC,CASTSSGSSYNEQFF
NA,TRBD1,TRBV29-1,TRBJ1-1,TGCAGCGTTGAGGTCAGGGGGCGAGAACGAGCGGAAGCTTTCTTT,CSVEVRGRERAEAFF